This T cell receptor (beta chain) was found in a study of T cells in Graves' hyperthyroidism and ophthalmopathy (dated by TCRdb to between 2019 and 2020). For the wider study: Peripheral blood was sampled at the time of initial diagnosis, prior to any treatment. Thyroid tissue and blood T-cell repertoires from six Graves' hyperthyroidism patients were also compared in the study. To identify distinguishing TCR V-J signatures, a discovery cohort of 95 to 100 patients was used, comprising approximately 40 with Graves' ophthalmopathy and 55 to 65 with stable Graves' hyperthyroidism. Whether ophthalmopathy could be predicted prospectively was tested in an independent validation cohort made up of 18 to 20 hyperthyroidism patients plus 17 patients who later progressed to ophthalmopathy. After blood sampling, hyperthyroidism patients were treated with methimazole at a starting dose of 30 mg daily, and ophthalmopathy patients were treated with high-dose intravenous methylprednisolone. The roughly 90 discovery patients were divided at random into training and test sets in a 7:3 ratio. According to the paper, TCR Vbeta CDR3 sequencing was carried out on 135 peripheral blood samples, which came from approximately 43 ophthalmopathy, 80 or so hyperthyroidism and some 17 progressor patients.

Study-level results and caveats: In validation, progression to ophthalmopathy was predicted by the model with around 71% sensitivity and about 72% specificity, a median of approximately 6.5 months before onset. No statistical method was used to fix the sample size in advance, and group allocation was not hidden from the investigators. A 13 V-J signature model separated ophthalmopathy from stable hyperthyroidism, with nearly 90% sensitivity and roughly 82% specificity in cross-validation and 80%/75% in testing. Most expanded thyroid clonotypes (frequency above 0.001) were also detected in blood, suggesting blood repertoires may reflect thyroid immune responses.

Concerning this clonotype: It has no known antigen specificity. No base-level quality is on record; no much larger clone is a single base apart.

TCR beta CDR3 regions were amplified from RNA transcripts. For the first round of RT-PCR on the TCR CDR3, the HTBI primer set was used together with the Qiagen OneStep RT-PCR kit. Libraries were constructed in a second round of multiplex PCR, after which size selection and purification were performed. The libraries were sequenced on an Illumina HiSeq2000 using paired-end 100 bp reads. On the authors' methods: Raw data were processed with SOAPnuke, discarding reads with adapters, uncalled bases, mean Phred below 15, or no exact constant-primer or identifier match. COPE v1.2.5 was used to merge high-quality paired reads, and clonotypes were defined as unique nucleotide sequences. MiTCR v1.1 was used to align clonotypes to the IMGT TRBV, TRBD and TRBJ reference segments. The analysis was restricted to V-J combinations with a frequency above 0.0001, which together covered roughly 99% of the repertoires. The TCS score was defined as F50 (clonal expansion) divided by E x V (chaos), with BLOSUM62-based TCRdist calculated between CDR3 peptides within each V-J. Welch's t-statistics and random forest reduced 500 to 650 V-J features to about 12, which were used in a naive Bayes classifier (R e1071). Through fastp at Q25 and MiXCR, TCRdb rebuilt clones from the public reads, retaining in-frame beta chains. Rows matching on CDR3 protein sequence are summarized as one entry with the most common DNA and genes. The V and J calls and clone size come from TCRdb's table, not from the authors' own analysis. The sample table shows about half a million distinct CDR3 sequences, and about 20% are seen once. The ten largest make up about 50% of the sample.

Ophthalmopathy patients had moderately to severely active disease, Clinical Activity Score of at least 3, NOSPECS grade of at least 4, and duration under 3 months. Exclusion was applied to patients with uncontrolled infections, other autoimmune diseases, pregnancy or lactation. Clinical symptoms, serum thyroxine and TRAb, thyroid ultrasound, and orbital computed tomography formed the basis for the diagnoses. Ficoll-Paque density gradient centrifugation was used to isolate PBMCs from under 11 ml of fresh peripheral blood. Trizol reagent was used to extract total RNA, and RNA quality was then checked on an Agilent 2100 Bioanalyzer. The receptor comes from a man aged 40-55 years with Graves' ophthalmopathy. Sequencing was carried out using blood.

The nucleotide sequence is TGTGCCAGTAGTATTCTGGTCTCCTACGAGCAGTACTTC. This gives the protein CASSILVSYEQYF. In this chain, TRBV19 is recombined with TRBJ2-7, with no confident D gene call. The CDR3 covers 13 residues, taking in both the cysteine and the phenylalanine. Only the CDR3 DNA stays, 39 bases, in frame from base 1. Cut back by 3 bases and 0 bases, the V and J ends lie 6 bases apart. Via the germline V gene (reference sequence), CDR1 is LNHDA and CDR2 SQIVND.